This is a list of T cell receptor beta chains from one sample in a study of PD-L1 blockade in urothelial cancer. TCRdb's table, derived via immunoSEQ multiplex PCR, lists solely in-frame clones and lacks some. There are tens of thousands of clones in the sample; more than 75% occur only once, and just under 15% lies in the top ten. The starting material was PBMCs, obtained around atezolizumab (anti-PD-L1) treatment. The receptors stem from a man in his sixties with urothelial cancer. The CDR3 runs from the conserved cysteine through the conserved F or W. The D gene is left open where the match is weak. Size is stated for part of the rows, as once, few or many counts, or as a class when the clone is expanded.

abundance	v_gene	j_gene	d_gene	CDR3nt	CDR3aa
.	TRBV15	TRBJ1-2	TRBD1	TGCGCCACCGCCCAAAACAGGGGTAGCTATGGCTACACCTTC	CATAQNRGSYGYTF
.	TRBV29-1	TRBJ2-5	TRBD1	TGCAGCGCCCCCGGACAGGGCAAGACCCAGTACTTC	CSAPGQGKTQYF
few	TRBV30	TRBJ1-1	.	TGTGCCTGGATTGGGGGCGCGGTGAACACTGAAGCTTTCTTT	CAWIGGAVNTEAFF
once	TRBV7-9	TRBJ1-2	TRBD1	TGTGCCAGCAGCTCTTCAAGGACAGGGAAGGCCTATGGCTACACCTTC	CASSSSRTGKAYGYTF
.	TRBV10-1	TRBJ2-5	TRBD1	TGCGCCAGCAGTGAAGGGGACAGGGGGTTCGAAGAGACCCAGTACTTC	CASSEGDRGFEETQYF
.	TRBV7-9	TRBJ2-1	TRBD2	TGTGCCAGCAGCTTACTAGCGGGGGCGGGGAATGAGCAGTTCTTC	CASSLLAGAGNEQFF
.	TRBV5-6	TRBJ2-7	.	TGTGCCAGCAGCTTGTTTAACAGGGCGAGCTACGAGCAGTACTTC	CASSLFNRASYEQYF
.	TRBV7-2	TRBJ2-7	.	TGTGCCAGCAGCTCGCCGGGCCCCCGGGGCGAGCAGTACTTC	CASSSPGPRGEQYF
.	TRBV7-9	TRBJ2-1	TRBD2	TGTGCCAGCAGCTTAATTCGGGGGGCCTACAATGAGCAGTTCTTC	CASSLIRGAYNEQFF
many	TRBV29-1	TRBJ1-2	.	TGCAGCGCCGCCCTGGGGGGGAACTATGGCTACACCTTC	CSAALGGNYGYTF
.	TRBV10-3	TRBJ2-7	.	TGTGCCATCAGCATACAGGGACACGAGCAGTACTTC	CAISIQGHEQYF
.	TRBV4-2	TRBJ1-5	.	TGTGCCAGCAGCCAAGATGAGAATCAGCCCCAGCATTTT	CASSQDENQPQHF
once	TRBV6-6	TRBJ2-2	.	TGTGCCAGCAGTTACTCCGGGGGAGGCACCGGGGAGCTGTTTTTT	CASSYSGGGTGELFF
.	TRBV6-1	TRBJ1-1	.	TGTGCCAGCAGTGAATTTCGTGAAGCTTTCTTT	CASSEFREAFF
.	TRBV7-3	TRBJ1-1	.	TGTGCCAGCAGCCAGGGGATGAACACTGAAGCTTTCTTT	CASSQGMNTEAFF
.	TRBV30	TRBJ2-4	TRBD1	TGTGCCTGGAGCCCCGGGACAGGGCGACTAATTCAGTACTTC	CAWSPGTGRLIQYF
.	TRBV7-2	TRBJ2-7	.	TGTGCCAGCAGCGCCCCAGGTTACGAGCAGTACTTC	CASSAPGYEQYF
once	TRBV28	TRBJ1-6	.	TGTGCCAGCTGGGCCGGAAGCTCCTATAATTCACCCCTCCACTTT	CASWAGSSYNSPLHF
.	TRBV5-5	TRBJ2-1	.	TGTGCCAGCAGGACTCCTGGTTCCTACAATGAGCAGTTCTTC	CASRTPGSYNEQFF
.	TRBV7-3	TRBJ2-1	TRBD1	TGTGCCAGCAGTTCCCGACAGGGCTCCTACAATGAGCAGTTCTTC	CASSSRQGSYNEQFF
.	TRBV4-2	TRBJ2-2	.	TGTGCCAGCAGCCAAGATCGACTAGGGGAGACCGGGGAGCTGTTTTTT	CASSQDRLGETGELFF
.	TRBV5-1	TRBJ2-6	TRBD2	TGCGCCAGCAGCCGGGGGGGGGTCCCTGGGGCCAACGTCCTGACTTTC	CASSRGGVPGANVLTF
.	TRBV7-9	TRBJ2-6	TRBD1	TGTGCCAGCAGCGCGGGACAGGGAGCCTGGAGGGCCAACGTCCTGACTTTC	CASSAGQGAWRANVLTF
.	TRBV6-5	TRBJ1-4	TRBD1	TGTGCCAGCAGCCCGGACAGGGGGAGTGAAAAACTGTTTTTT	CASSPDRGSEKLFF
.	TRBV7-9	TRBJ2-7	TRBD2	TGTGCCAGCAGCTACGGCGGGGGGGCCCACGAGCAGTACTTC	CASSYGGGAHEQYF
once	TRBV7-7	TRBJ2-5	.	TGTGCTAGCAGCTTACTCCGGACACCGCAGGAGACCCAGTACTTC	CASSLLRTPQETQYF
.	TRBV10-3	TRBJ1-2	.	TGTGCCATCATGTCCACCGCAGGGGAAGCAAACTATGGCTACACCTTC	CAIMSTAGEANYGYTF
.	TRBV6-1	TRBJ1-2	TRBD1	TGTGCCAGCAGTCCCCCCGGACAGGCTACATATGGCTACACCTTC	CASSPPGQATYGYTF
.	TRBV19	TRBJ2-5	TRBD2	TGTGCCAGTAGACCGACTAGCGGGGGGCAAGAGACCCAGTACTTC	CASRPTSGGQETQYF
.	TRBV5-1	TRBJ2-5	.	TGCGCCAGCAGCCCCCAGCCGACTTATCAAGAGACCCAGTACTTC	CASSPQPTYQETQYF
.	TRBV18	TRBJ1-1	.	TGTGCCAGCTCACCACGGTTCCGGGGGGACACTGAAGCTTTCTTT	CASSPRFRGDTEAFF
.	TRBV7-9	TRBJ1-1	TRBD1	TGTGCCAGCAGCAACCCTCCCGGAACAGGGGCGATGAACACTGAAGCTTTCTTT	CASSNPPGTGAMNTEAFF
.	TRBV19	TRBJ2-1	TRBD2	TGTGCCAGTAGTATCCCCCCCGGGGTGCCGGGGGGTACCTACAATGAGCAGTTCTTC	CASSIPPGVPGGTYNEQFF
.	TRBV15	TRBJ1-6	TRBD1	TGTGCCACCAGGACAGACAGGGTGAATTCACCCCTCCACTTT	CATRTDRVNSPLHF
.	TRBV30	TRBJ1-5	.	TGTGCCTGGAGTGTACAGGGCAATCAGCCCCAGCATTTT	CAWSVQGNQPQHF
.	TRBV11-3	TRBJ2-1	.	TGTGCCAGCAGCTTAGATGCGGGGAAAAATGAGCAGTTCTTC	CASSLDAGKNEQFF
.	TRBV2	TRBJ1-1	.	TGTGCCAGCAGTTATCAGGGGACGAACACTGAAGCTTTCTTT	CASSYQGTNTEAFF
.	TRBV4-1	TRBJ1-1	.	TGCGCCAGCGCGCGGGACGGGAACACTGAAGCTTTCTTT	CASARDGNTEAFF
once	TRBV18	TRBJ2-1	TRBD2	TGTGCCAGCTCTTCCAGCGGGGGTTTTACTAATGAGCAGTTCTTC	CASSSSGGFTNEQFF
.	TRBV5-4	TRBJ1-1	.	TGTGCCAGCAGCTTGGAGCCGGGGTCTGAAGCTTTCTTT	CASSLEPGSEAFF
once	TRBV19	TRBJ1-1	TRBD1	TGTGCCAGTAAATGGGGACAGGGGGCTGCGGGCTTAGAAGCTTTCTTT	CASKWGQGAAGLEAFF